Below are 16 T cell receptor beta chains sequenced from a single sample in a study of CD8 T cells in Susac syndrome. The RNA, about 0.45 to 1 ug, was put through reverse transcription using random hexamers. In TCRdb, the immunoSEQ multiplex PCR reads were re-called with MiXCR into one record per CDR3 protein. The table shows about 200,000 distinct CDR3 sequences, with about 96% occurring only once. The specimen was CD4+ T cells from PBMCs. The receptors stem from a human donor with multiple sclerosis.

In this sample, this clonotype turned up once. The J gene is TRBJ1-5, the V gene TRBV11-2; D gene ambiguous. The CDR3 has 14 residues. V was shortened by 3 bases and J by 0 bases, with 6 bases between the two germline ends. From germline, CDR1 is SGHAT and CDR2 FQNNGV. The CDR3 DNA reads as TGTGCCAGCAGCTTTGGCCTTAGCAATCAGCCCCAGCATTTT. Translating gives CASSFGLSNQPQHF.

The chain links TRBV2 to TRBJ2-1; D unresolved. The CDR3 covers 14 residues. The V and J ends lost 1 base and 3 bases respectively, with 7 bases between them. Germline CDR1 SNHLY, CDR2 FYNNEI. The CDR3 loop is CASSEDPSYNEQFF. The CDR3 DNA reads as TGTGCCAGCAGTGAAGACCCTAGCTACAATGAGCAGTTCTTC.

V and J are TRBV29-1 and TRBJ2-1; D gene uncertain. The V gene lost 3 bases and the J gene lost 10 bases, with 10 bases spanning the gap. Germline assignment: CDR1 SQVTM and CDR2 ANQGSEA. The CDR3 is 11 residues long. The CDR3 DNA reads TGCAGCGTTGATACTATAGTAGAGCAGTTCTTC. Protein: CSVDTIVEQFF.

The sample holds one count of this clonotype. The genes are TRBV12-3 or TRBV12-4 and TRBJ1-2; 8 positions agree with TRBD1. Unmatched junction bases numbered 1, after V lost 3 bases and J lost 1 base. This CDR3 is built from 14 residues. CDR3 sequence: CASSLTGDNYGYTF. The DNA of the CDR3 is TGTGCCAGCAGTTTGACAGGGGATAACTATGGCTACACCTTC.

The V gene is TRBV30, the J gene TRBJ1-6, with a possible D match to TRBD1 (6 bases). Germline values: CDR1 GTSNPN, CDR2 SVGIG (reference sequence). Deletions cut 8 bases from V and 0 bases from J, with 14 bases between. The CDR3 sequence is 15 residues long. The CDR3 bases are TGTGCCGGAAGGGACACGAGCTCCTATAATTCACCCCTCCACTTT. The encoded protein is CAGRDTSSYNSPLHF.

This chain joins TRBV20-1 and TRBJ1-1; no reliable D call. The V gene lost 2 bases and the J gene lost 4 bases, with 17 bases spanning the gap. The length of the CDR3 is 15 residues. Germline CDR1 and CDR2: DFQATT and SNEGSKA (reference sequence). The CDR3 protein is CSARSGVQRGTEAFF. The DNA for the CDR3 is TGCAGTGCTAGAAGCGGGGTTCAACGAGGCACTGAAGCTTTCTTT.

This clonotype was observed once. V and J are TRBV5-6 and TRBJ1-2; D is unresolved. The CDR3 has 13 residues. Germline CDR1 reads SGHDT; CDR2 reads YYEEEE. Trimming left V 4 bases short and J 8 bases short, with 15 bases between. The CDR3 loop is CASSLYDGSGYTF. CDR3 sequence (DNA): TGTGCCAGCAGCCTCTACGACGGCAGCGGCTACACCTTC. Full variable domain (missing parts from reference TRBV5-6 and TRBJ1-2): DAGVTQSPTHLIKTRGQQVTLRCSPKSGHDTVSWYQQALGQGPQFIFQYYEEEERQRGNFPDRFSGHQFPNYSSELNVNALLLGDSALYLCASSLYDGSGYTFGSGTRLTVV.

The chain has TRBV15 and TRBJ2-4; no reliable D call. Deletions cut 5 bases from V and 5 bases from J, with 13 bases between. Germline V lookup: CDR1 LNHNV, CDR2 YYDKDF (reference sequence). This CDR3 region has 14 residues. The CDR3 protein is CATSVRATENIQYF. The CDR3 DNA reads TGTGCCACCAGCGTTAGGGCTACGGAAAACATTCAGTACTTC. The variable domain in full, completed from reference TRBV15 and TRBJ2-4, reads DAMVIQNPRYQVTQFGKPVTLSCSQTLNHNVMYWYQQKSSQAPKLLFHYYDKDFNNEADTPDNFQSRRPNTSFCFLDIRSPGLGDTAMYLCATSVRATENIQYFGAGTRLSVL.

J is TRBJ2-1 and V is TRBV12-3 or TRBV12-4, with unresolved D. The ends were cut back, 5 bases at V and 6 bases at J, with 5 bases in the middle. The CDR3 runs 11 residues. CDR3 loop: CASSRLNEQFF. CDR3 DNA: TGTGCCAGCAGTCGGCTCAATGAGCAGTTCTTC.

The chain's CDR3 is CASSPTTSSYEQYF. In nucleotides, the CDR3 is TGTGCCAGCAGCCCCACGACAAGCTCCTACGAGCAGTACTTC. This rearrangement joins TRBV3-1 to TRBJ2-7; D not certain. V was pared by 4 bases and J by 0 bases, with 10 bases between. The CDR3 runs to 14 residues. CDR1 LGHDT and CDR2 YNNKEL come from the germline V gene (reference sequence).

The V call is TRBV11-2, the J call TRBJ2-3; TRBD2 aligns across 8 bases. V dropped 5 bases and J dropped 6; count of bases not matched to a gene: 13. Germline V gene lookup returns CDR1 SGHAT and CDR2 FQNNGV. There are 16 residues in the CDR3. CDR3 nucleotide sequence: TGTGCCAGCAGCGTCGTTAGCGGGGCCCACAGGGATACGCAGTATTTT. Translation: CASSVVSGAHRDTQYF.

The chain joins TRBV29-1 to TRBJ2-3, with 8 nucleotides matching TRBD1. The CDR3 is made up of 15 amino acids. The ends lost 4 bases at V and 1 base at J; junction bases unmatched: 7. Germline CDR1 and CDR2: SQVTM and ANQGSEA. CDR3 amino acids: CSVGGDRTGTDTQYF. For the CDR3, the DNA is TGCAGCGTTGGAGGGGACAGGACCGGCACAGATACGCAGTATTTT.

The chain is built from TRBV3-1 and TRBJ1-1; D gene uncertain. The CDR3 totals 16 residues. The V end lost 2 bases, the J end lost 5 bases, and 18 bases lay between the germline ends. Germline V gene lookup returns CDR1 LGHDT and CDR2 YNNKEL (reference sequence). The CDR3: CASSQYQALKGTEAFF. The CDR3 DNA follows: TGTGCCAGCAGCCAATACCAGGCTTTGAAGGGAACTGAAGCTTTCTTT.

This chain joins TRBV20-1 and TRBJ1-5; the D is unclear. The germline V gene has CDR1 DFQATT and CDR2 SNEGSKA (reference sequence). V dropped 3 bases and J dropped 0 bases, with 6 bases sitting between them. This CDR3 is built from 13 residues. The CDR3 reads CSARAVSNQPQHF. In DNA form, the CDR3 reads TGCAGTGCTAGGGCGGTTAGCAATCAGCCCCAGCATTTT.

The chain recombines TRBV27 with TRBJ2-2; no definite D call. The V gene lost 2 bases and the J gene lost 2 bases, with 6 bases spanning the gap. This CDR3 has 14 residues. Germline loops: CDR1 MNHEY, CDR2 SMNVEV (reference sequence). The CDR3 reads CASSLEHNTGELFF. CDR3 in DNA: TGTGCCAGCAGTTTAGAGCATAACACCGGGGAGCTGTTTTTT.

This chain links TRBV15 with TRBJ2-5; TRBD2 matches at 7 bases. J gave up 3 bases and V 1 base, and 8 bases lay outside the gene matches. The germline V gene encodes CDR1 LNHNV and CDR2 YYDKDF (reference sequence). The CDR3 is 16 amino acids. CDR3 residues: CATSRAPAGREETQYF. The CDR3 DNA follows: TGTGCCACCAGCAGAGCGCCAGCGGGAAGGGAAGAGACCCAGTACTTC.